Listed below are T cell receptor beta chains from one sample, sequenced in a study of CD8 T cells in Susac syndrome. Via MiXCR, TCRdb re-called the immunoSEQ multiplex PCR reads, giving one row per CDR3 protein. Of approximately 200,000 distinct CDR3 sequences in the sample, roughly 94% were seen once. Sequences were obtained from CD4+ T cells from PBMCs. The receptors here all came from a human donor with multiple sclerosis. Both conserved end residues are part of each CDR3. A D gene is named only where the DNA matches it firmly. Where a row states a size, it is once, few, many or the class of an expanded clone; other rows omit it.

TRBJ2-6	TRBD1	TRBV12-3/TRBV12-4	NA	TGTGCCAGCAGTTCCCGGACAGGTCTGGGCTCTGGGGCCAACGTCCTGACTTTC	CASSSRTGLGSGANVLTF
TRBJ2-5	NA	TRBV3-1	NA	TGTGCCAGCAGTCCCGACCCCCAGGAGACCCAGTACTTC	CASSPDPQETQYF
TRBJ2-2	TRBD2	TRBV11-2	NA	TGTGCCAGCAGCTTTATCGGGACGGGGGGGCACACCGGGGAGCTGTTTTTT	CASSFIGTGGHTGELFF
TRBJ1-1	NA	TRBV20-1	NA	TGCCGGGATACGAGGAGGACTGAAGCTTTCTTT	CRDTRRTEAFF
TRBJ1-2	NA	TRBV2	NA	TGTGCCAGCATCGACAGATATGGCTACACCTTC	CASIDRYGYTF
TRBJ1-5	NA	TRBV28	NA	TGTGCCAGCAGTCCCCCAGCAGGTCAGCCCCAGCATTTT	CASSPPAGQPQHF
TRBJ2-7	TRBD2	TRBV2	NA	TGTGCCAGCAGTGAGAGCCGGGACTACATTAACGAGCAGTACTTC	CASSESRDYINEQYF
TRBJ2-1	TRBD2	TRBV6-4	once	TGTGCCAGCAGTGACTCGCGTCTAGCGGGCTACAATGAGCAGTTCTTC	CASSDSRLAGYNEQFF
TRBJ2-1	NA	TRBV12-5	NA	TGTGCTAGTGGTTTGGTCGGGGAGCAGTTCTTC	CASGLVGEQFF
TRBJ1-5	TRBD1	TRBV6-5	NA	TGTGCCAGCAGTTCCAGGACAGGGAATCAGCCCCAGCATTTT	CASSSRTGNQPQHF
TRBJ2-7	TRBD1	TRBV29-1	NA	TGCAGCGTTTTCCCGACCCCCGGGACAGGGGCCCACGAGCAGTACTTC	CSVFPTPGTGAHEQYF
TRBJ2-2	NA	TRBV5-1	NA	TGCGCCAGCAGCCCGGGACATAACACCGGGGAGCTGTTTTTT	CASSPGHNTGELFF
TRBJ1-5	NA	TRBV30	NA	TGTGCCTGGAGTGTAACCCCGACAAAACTCCAGCATTTT	CAWSVTPTKLQHF
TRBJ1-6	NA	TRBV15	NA	TGTGCCACCAGCAGGGGGGTTTCGGGGAATTCACCCCTCCACTTT	CATSRGVSGNSPLHF
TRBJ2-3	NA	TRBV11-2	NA	TGTGCCAGCAGCTTAAACAGGGTTGGAGATACGCAGTATTTT	CASSLNRVGDTQYF
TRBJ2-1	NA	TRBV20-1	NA	TGCAGTGCCCTAGTTGTAGGAGGTGAGCAGTTCTTC	CSALVVGGEQFF
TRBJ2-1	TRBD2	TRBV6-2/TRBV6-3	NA	TGTGCCAGCAGTTACTCATCGGGACTAGCGGATTACAATGAGCAGTTCTTC	CASSYSSGLADYNEQFF
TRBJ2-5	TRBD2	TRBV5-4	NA	TGTGCCAGCAGCTTGCCGACTAGCGGGGGTGCGGAGACCCAGTACTTC	CASSLPTSGGAETQYF
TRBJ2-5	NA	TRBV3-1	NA	TGTGCCAGCAGCCAAGTTAGACAACGCCAAGAGACCCAGTACTTC	CASSQVRQRQETQYF
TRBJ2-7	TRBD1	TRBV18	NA	TGTGCCAGCTCACCAAGGACAGGAAACTACGAGCAGTACTTC	CASSPRTGNYEQYF
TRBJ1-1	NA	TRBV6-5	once	TGTGCCAGCAGTGAGCGACATCGCTTAGCTGAAGCTTTCTTT	CASSERHRLAEAFF
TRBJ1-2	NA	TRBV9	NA	TGTGCCAGCAGCGTAGGATGGGACCCGGGATCAGGTGGCTACACCTTC	CASSVGWDPGSGGYTF
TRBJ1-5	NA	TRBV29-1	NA	TGCAGCGTTCGGCAGGGGAATAGCAATCAGCCCCAGCATTTT	CSVRQGNSNQPQHF
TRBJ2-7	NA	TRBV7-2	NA	TGTGCCAGCAGTTTAGGGGCTGTCGACGAGCAGTACTTC	CASSLGAVDEQYF
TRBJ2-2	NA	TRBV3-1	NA	TGTGCCAGCAGCCAAGTCGCCACCGGGGAGCTGTTTTTT	CASSQVATGELFF
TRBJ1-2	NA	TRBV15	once	TGTGCCACCAGCAGAGCGGGGAATGGCTACACCTTC	CATSRAGNGYTF
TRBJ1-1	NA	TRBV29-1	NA	TGCAGCGTCCAAGGACAGTTTGAAGCTTTCTTT	CSVQGQFEAFF
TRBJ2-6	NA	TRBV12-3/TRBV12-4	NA	TGTGCCAGCAGGCCGGGACAAGACTTCTCTGGGGCCAACGTCCTGACTTTC	CASRPGQDFSGANVLTF
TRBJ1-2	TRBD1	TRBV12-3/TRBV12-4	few	TGTGCCAGCAGTCAGACAGGGTATGGCTACACCTTC	CASSQTGYGYTF
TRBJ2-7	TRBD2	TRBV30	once	TGTGCCTGGAGAAGCCTAGCGGGGTACCACGAGCAGTACTTC	CAWRSLAGYHEQYF
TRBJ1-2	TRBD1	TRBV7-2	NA	TGTGCCAGCAGCCCACAGGGGAAGGGCTACACCTTC	CASSPQGKGYTF
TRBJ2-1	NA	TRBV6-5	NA	TGTGCCAGCAGTTACGGGGACATCGGGGGCCATACGATGAATGAGCAGTTCTTC	CASSYGDIGGHTMNEQFF
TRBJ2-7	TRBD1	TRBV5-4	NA	TGTGCCAGCAGAAGGGACAGCAGAAACTCCTACGAGCAGTACTTC	CASRRDSRNSYEQYF
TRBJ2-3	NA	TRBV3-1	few	TGTGCCAGCAGCCAAGGATCCGGGACCACTAGCACAGATACGCAGTATTTT	CASSQGSGTTSTDTQYF
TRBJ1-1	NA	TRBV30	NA	TGTGCCTGGAGTAAACAGGGGAACACTGAAGCTTTCTTT	CAWSKQGNTEAFF
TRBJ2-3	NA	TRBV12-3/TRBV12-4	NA	TGTGCCAGCAGCTCCCTCTCAGATACGCAGTATTTT	CASSSLSDTQYF
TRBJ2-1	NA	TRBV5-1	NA	TGCGCCAGCAGCTTGGTGGTTCAGAACAATGAGCAGTTCTTC	CASSLVVQNNEQFF
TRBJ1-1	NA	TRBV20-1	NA	TGCAGTGCTAGTCTGGCAAAAGGGCTGAACACTGAAGCTTTCTTT	CSASLAKGLNTEAFF
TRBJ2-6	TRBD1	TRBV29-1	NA	TGCAGCGTTGAAGGGCAGGGGGCGGCCGGGGCCAACGTCCTGACTTTC	CSVEGQGAAGANVLTF
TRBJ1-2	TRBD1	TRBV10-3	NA	TGTGCCATAAGGACAGGGGAGACGAATGGCTACACCTTC	CAIRTGETNGYTF
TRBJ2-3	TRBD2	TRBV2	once	TGTGCCGCTCAACAACTAGCGGGGGGCCAAGATACGCAGTATTTT	CAAQQLAGGQDTQYF
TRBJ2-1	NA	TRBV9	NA	TGTGCCAGCAGCGTAGCGCCGGCCCCTGGGGATGAGCAGTTCTTC	CASSVAPAPGDEQFF
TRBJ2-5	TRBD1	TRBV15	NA	TGTGCCACCAGCTACGGACAGGGGACTCCCCAGGAGACCCAGTACTTC	CATSYGQGTPQETQYF
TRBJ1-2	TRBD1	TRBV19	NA	TGTGCCAGTAGTACCGGGACAGGGACTGGGCTGGATGGCTACACCTTC	CASSTGTGTGLDGYTF
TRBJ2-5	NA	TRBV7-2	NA	TGTGCCAGCAGCTCCCCGGGGGGCATCCGAGATGGGGAGACCCAGTACTTC	CASSSPGGIRDGETQYF
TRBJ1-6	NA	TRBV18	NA	TGTGCCAGCTCACCACAGGAGGGAGTTAATTCACCCCTCCACTTT	CASSPQEGVNSPLHF
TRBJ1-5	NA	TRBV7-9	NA	TGTGCCAGCAGCTTAGTCGCAGGGATAAGCAATCAGCCCCAGCATTTT	CASSLVAGISNQPQHF
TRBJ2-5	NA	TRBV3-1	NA	TGTGCCAGCAGCCAAATCGCAGGAGACTCTGGGACCCAGTACTTC	CASSQIAGDSGTQYF
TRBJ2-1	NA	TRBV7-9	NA	TGTGCCAGCAGCCCCGGAAGTGGGAATTACAATGAGCAGTTCTTC	CASSPGSGNYNEQFF
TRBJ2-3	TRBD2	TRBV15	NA	TGTGCCACCAGCCGCGGACTAGCGGGGGGCTCTGGCCCAGATACGCAGTATTTT	CATSRGLAGGSGPDTQYF
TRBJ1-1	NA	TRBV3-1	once	TGTGCCAGCAGCCAAGGACAGCTGATGAACACTGAAGCTTTCTTT	CASSQGQLMNTEAFF
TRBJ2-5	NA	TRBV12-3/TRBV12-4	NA	TGTGCCAGCACCGCGATTGGAGAGACCCAGTACTTC	CASTAIGETQYF
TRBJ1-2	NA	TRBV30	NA	TGTGCCTGGAGTTCACAGGACAGCTATGGCTACACCTTC	CAWSSQDSYGYTF
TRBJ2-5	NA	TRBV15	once	TGTGCCACCAGCCGGGAACCCCGGGAGACCCAGTACTTC	CATSREPRETQYF
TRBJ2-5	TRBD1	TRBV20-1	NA	TGCAGTGCTAAGAGGACAGGGAGGGAGACCCAGTACTTC	CSAKRTGRETQYF
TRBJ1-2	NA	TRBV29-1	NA	TGCAGCGTTGAAGGGCTAACCAACTATGGCTACACCTTC	CSVEGLTNYGYTF
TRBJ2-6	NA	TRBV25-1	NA	TGTGCCAGCAGTGAACCTGGGGCCAACGTCCTGACTTTC	CASSEPGANVLTF